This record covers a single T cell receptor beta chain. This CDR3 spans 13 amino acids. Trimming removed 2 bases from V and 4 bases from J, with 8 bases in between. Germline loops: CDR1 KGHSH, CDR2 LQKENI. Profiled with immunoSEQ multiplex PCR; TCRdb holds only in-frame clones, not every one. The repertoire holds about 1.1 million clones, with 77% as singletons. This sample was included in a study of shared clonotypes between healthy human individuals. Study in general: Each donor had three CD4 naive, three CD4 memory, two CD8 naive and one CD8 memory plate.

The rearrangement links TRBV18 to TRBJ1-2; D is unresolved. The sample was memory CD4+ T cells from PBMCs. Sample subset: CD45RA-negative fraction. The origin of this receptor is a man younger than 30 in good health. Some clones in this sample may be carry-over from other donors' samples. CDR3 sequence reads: CASSPTASYGYTF. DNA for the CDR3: TGTGCCAGCTCACCAACAGCATCCTATGGCTACACCTTC.